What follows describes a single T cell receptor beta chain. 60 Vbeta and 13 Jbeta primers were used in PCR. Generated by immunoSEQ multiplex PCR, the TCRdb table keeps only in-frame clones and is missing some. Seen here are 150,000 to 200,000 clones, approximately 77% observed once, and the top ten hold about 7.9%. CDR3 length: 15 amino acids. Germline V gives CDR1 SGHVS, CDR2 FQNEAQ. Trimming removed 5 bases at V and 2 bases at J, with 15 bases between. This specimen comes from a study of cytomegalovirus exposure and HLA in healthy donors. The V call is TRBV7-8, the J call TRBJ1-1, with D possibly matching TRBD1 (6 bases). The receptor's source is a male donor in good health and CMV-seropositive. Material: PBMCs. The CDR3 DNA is TGTGCCAGCAGCCTAGAAAGGGGGGGAAACACTGAAGCTTTCTTT. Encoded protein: CASSLERGGNTEAFF.